These 14 T cell receptor beta chains were all obtained from the same sample, sequenced in a study of immune heterogeneity within non-small cell lung tumors. With 32 V and 13 J primers, multiplex PCR amplified the TCR beta CDR3. TCRdb redid the calling of the multiplex PCR reads with MiXCR, one entry per CDR3 protein. The sample contains 20,000 to 25,000 distinct CDR3 sequences, about 25% of which appear only once. The template consisted of bulk tumor genomic DNA, with about 600 ng used per sample. Several biopsies per primary tumor were taken during surgery, spaced as far apart as possible. Patients underwent curative surgery for non-small cell lung cancer (untreated and newly diagnosed). Sequencing input: lung tumor tissue. The receptors here all came from a man in his forties or fifties with non-small cell lung cancer.

This clonotype was seen repeatedly, ten times or more. The chain employs TRBV6-2 or TRBV6-3 and TRBJ2-7; 7 bases map to TRBD1. The CDR3 extends over 15 amino acids. Germline-derived CDR1 and CDR2 are MNHEY and SVGEGT. With V trimmed by 5 bases and J by 0 bases, 7 bases remained unmatched. Here the CDR3 reads CASSKPGTASYEQYF. The CDR3, as DNA: TGTGCCAGCAGTAAACCCGGGACAGCCTCCTACGAGCAGTACTTC.

This clonotype was recorded at least ten times. This rearrangement joins TRBV6-1 to TRBJ2-7, with D perhaps being TRBD1 or TRBD2 (5 bases each). Deletions cut 8 bases from V and 4 bases from J, with 12 bases between. Looked up from germline, CDR1 is MNHNS and CDR2 is SASEGT. The CDR3 consists of 12 residues. CDR3 nucleotides: TGTGCCAGCCGGTCGGGGCCTTACGAGCAGTACTTC. Protein sequence: CASRSGPYEQYF.

To note about this clonotype: This clone may be a read error of a much larger clone one base away. This rearrangement joins TRBV6-1 to TRBJ2-6; the D is unclear. V lost 6 bases to trimming and J lost 2 bases, with 11 bases between them. Germline lookup yields CDR1 MNHNS and CDR2 SASEGT. This CDR3 has 15 amino acids. CDR3 amino acids: CASREMGTGANVLTF. The CDR3 region has the DNA TGTGCCAGCAGAGAAATGGGGACTGGGGCCAACGTCCTGACTTTC.

This clonotype was observed at least ten times. CDR3 amino acids: CASSFRDYEQYF. The DNA for the CDR3 is TGTGCCAGCAGCTTCCGGGACTACGAGCAGTACTTC. This chain links TRBV11-2 with TRBJ2-7, with D tentatively TRBD2 (5 bases). Germline V gene lookup returns CDR1 SGHAT and CDR2 FQNNGV. V was shortened by 3 bases and J by 3 bases, with 6 bases between the two germline ends. The CDR3 runs 12 residues.

In its sample, this clonotype was seen a few times. The chain combines TRBV9 with TRBJ1-1; 7 bases are a match to TRBD1. The CDR3 loop spans 14 amino acids. The V segment lost 0 bases and the J segment 11 bases; nucleotides outside the gene matches: 10. Germline values: CDR1 SGDLS, CDR2 YYNGEE. CDR3 bases: TGTGCCAGCAGCGTAGATGGGGCGACAGGGAGGGCTTTCTTT. Translating it yields CASSVDGATGRAFF.

This clonotype was seen a few times. The chain couples TRBV7-2 to TRBJ2-1; D call uncertain. Trimming stripped 3 bases from V and 7 bases from J, with 7 bases between. The CDR3 consists of 12 residues. Germline loops: CDR1 SGHTA, CDR2 FQGNSA. DNA of the CDR3: TGTGCCAGCAGCTTTACCGATAATGAGCAGTTCTTC. It specifies CASSFTDNEQFF.

Ten or more counts support this clonotype. The chain links TRBV2 to TRBJ1-3, with 7 bases that match TRBD1. The junction had 13 bases not matched to a gene; V was cut back by 6 bases and J by 8 bases. The V gene's germline CDR1 is SNHLY and CDR2 FYNNEI. This CDR3 contains 15 residues. This CDR3 is CASSEDRLMSDTIYF. In nucleotides, the CDR3 is TGTGCCAGCAGCGAGGACAGGCTAATGTCGGACACCATATATTTT.

This chain joins TRBV4-2 and TRBJ2-1; D call uncertain. V was pared by 5 bases and J by 3 bases, with 17 bases between. Germline lookup yields CDR1 LGHNA and CDR2 YNFKEQ. The CDR3 is made up of 16 amino acids. The CDR3: CASSALLGGVYNEQFF. The DNA of the CDR3 is TGTGCCAGCAGCGCACTCTTAGGTGGAGTCTACAATGAGCAGTTCTTC.

In the case of this clonotype: A single base separates this from a much larger clone, so it may be a read error. V usage is TRBV7-3 and J usage is TRBJ1-1; the D is unclear. Deletions cut 0 bases from V and 12 bases from J, with 14 bases between. This CDR3 has 13 amino acids. CDR1 and CDR2 (germline): SGHTA, FQGTGA. The CDR3 region is CASSLTLEEQTFF. The DNA for the CDR3 is TGTGCCAGCAGCTTAACGTTGGAGGAGCAAACTTTCTTT.

Concerning this clonotype: At one end, the junction sequence differs from germline, possibly due to a read error. The genes are TRBV6-2 or TRBV6-3 and TRBJ2-7, with a tentative D call TRBD2 (5 bases). The CDR3 runs 12 residues. Germline lookup yields CDR1 MNHEY and CDR2 SVGEGT. The CDR3 DNA reads as TGTGCCGGCAGTTCCCAGCGGTACGAGCAGTACTTC. Its translation is CAGSSQRYEQYF.

In this sample, this clonotype turned up a few times. The rearrangement joins TRBV11-2 to TRBJ2-7; D possibly matches TRBD1 or TRBD2 (6 bases each). Germline V gene lookup returns CDR1 SGHAT and CDR2 FQNNGV. The CDR3 runs to 15 residues. Trimming took 7 bases from V and 4 from J, leaving 20 bases between them. DNA of the CDR3: TGTGCCAGCATCAAAGGGGGTGGGGGGAAGTACGAGCAGTACTTC. Residues: CASIKGGGGKYEQYF.

This clonotype is judged medium-sized. The genes are TRBV12-3 or TRBV12-4 and TRBJ1-5; possibly TRBD1 for D (6 bases). This CDR3 spans 14 amino acids. Trimming stripped 5 bases from V and 5 bases from J, with 13 bases between. CDR3 sequence: CASSIDRWDQPQHF. As DNA, the CDR3 is TGTGCCAGCAGTATAGACAGGTGGGATCAGCCCCAGCATTTT.

As concerns this clonotype: A much more abundant neighbour one base away suggests this may be a read error. This rearrangement joins TRBV2 to TRBJ1-2; D call uncertain. The ends were cut back, 9 bases at V and 5 bases at J, with 13 bases in the middle. Per the germline V gene, CDR1 is SNHLY and CDR2 is FYNNEI. The CDR3 is 12 amino acids. In DNA form, the CDR3 reads TGTGCCAGGAGCACTATGGGGTATGGCTACACCTTC. It is translated as CARSTMGYGYTF.

This clonotype has ten or more counts. A read error may account for a junction end that differs from germline. The V and J genes are TRBV27 and TRBJ2-1, with 7 bases that match TRBD1. The germline V gene encodes CDR1 MNHEY and CDR2 SMNVEV (reference sequence). The CDR3 loop spans 16 amino acids. The chain's CDR3 is CASNFRGTVTRGEQFF. The DNA for the CDR3 is TGTGCCAGCAACTTCAGGGGGACAGTCACCCGAGGTGAGCAGTTTTTC.